A selection of T cell receptor beta chains follows, all from one sample in a study of glioma-infiltrating T cells after dendritic cell vaccination. Sequenced by immunoSEQ multiplex PCR; TCRdb stores in-frame clones only, minus some. The sample gives tens of thousands of clones, around 83% of which show up once; approximately 14% is in the top ten. The sequences come from blood, collected after dendritic cell vaccination. Every receptor here comes from a human donor with glioblastoma. The CDR3 runs from the conserved cysteine through the conserved F or W. The D gene is left open where the match is weak. A row's size may be missing; if present it is once, few, many or a size class.

abundance	v_gene	d_gene	j_gene	CDR3nt	CDR3aa
-	TRBV7-7	TRBD2	TRBJ2-5	TGTGCTAGCAGCCCCCATTCTAGCGGGGAAGAGACCCAGTACTTC	CASSPHSSGEETQYF
-	TRBV6-1	TRBD1	TRBJ1-2	TGTGCCAGCAGGCGACAGGGAGTTCAGGGCTACACCTTC	CASRRQGVQGYTF
few	TRBV7-2	-	TRBJ1-1	TGTGCCAGCAGCTACGTCGACGTCGGAGGGGCTGAAGCTTTCTTT	CASSYVDVGGAEAFF
-	TRBV5-6	TRBD1	TRBJ1-2	TGTGCCAGCAGCTTGGGTAGCGGGACAGGGGGCCGTGGCTACACCTTC	CASSLGSGTGGRGYTF
-	TRBV19	-	TRBJ1-1	TGTGCCAGTAGCCAGACAGTGAACACTGAAGCTTTCTTT	CASSQTVNTEAFF
-	TRBV5-4	-	TRBJ2-3	TGTGCCAGCAGCTTGGAGAGCGCCACAGATACGCAGTATTTT	CASSLESATDTQYF
-	TRBV2	-	TRBJ2-1	TGTGCCAGCAGTGCGTTGTTCAGTTTCACTGAGCAGTTCTTC	CASSALFSFTEQFF
-	TRBV19	-	TRBJ2-1	TGTGCCAGTAGTGACTACGTGAATGAGCAGTTCTTC	CASSDYVNEQFF
-	TRBV7-9	-	TRBJ2-5	TGTGCCAGCAGCCCTTGGTGGGGGGTCCAAGAGACCCAGTACTTC	CASSPWWGVQETQYF
-	TRBV6-1	TRBD2	TRBJ2-7	TGTGCCAGCAGTACGGGGGGGCCCTACGAGCAGTACTTC	CASSTGGPYEQYF
-	TRBV5-4	-	TRBJ2-7	TGTGCCAGCAGTTTCGACAGATCATACGAGCAGTACTTC	CASSFDRSYEQYF
-	TRBV5-1	TRBD1	TRBJ1-1	TGCGCCAGCAGCTTGATTACAGGGGCCGACACTGAAGCTTTCTTT	CASSLITGADTEAFF
-	TRBV5-6	TRBD1	TRBJ1-5	TGTGCCAGCAGCTTAACGGACAGGAACAATCAGCCCCAGCATTTT	CASSLTDRNNQPQHF
-	TRBV19	TRBD1	TRBJ1-5	TGTGCCACCAAGGACAGGGACCTAAGCAATCAGCCCCAGCATTTT	CATKDRDLSNQPQHF
-	TRBV2	-	TRBJ2-2	TGTGCCAGCAGTGACCCAAACACCGGGGAGCTGTTTTTT	CASSDPNTGELFF
-	TRBV25-1	TRBD1	TRBJ1-3	TGTGCCAGCACCAGTTGGGACAGCTTATCTGGAAACACCATATATTTT	CASTSWDSLSGNTIYF
-	TRBV28	-	TRBJ2-7	TGTGCCAGCAGTTTAGTACAGGGTGACGAGCAGTACTTC	CASSLVQGDEQYF
-	TRBV5-7	-	TRBJ2-2	TGTGCCAGCAGCTTGGAGCTCACCGGGGAGCTGTTTTTT	CASSLELTGELFF
-	TRBV7-2	-	TRBJ1-3	TGTGCCAGCAGCTTAGGCAGGGCCGGAAACACCATATATTTT	CASSLGRAGNTIYF
-	TRBV6-6	-	TRBJ2-7	TGTGCCAGCAGTCGCGGACTGGCCGGATACGAGCAGTACTTC	CASSRGLAGYEQYF
-	TRBV27	-	TRBJ1-1	TGTGCCAGCAGTTTATGGTCCGGAGAGGGAATGAACACTGAAGCTTTCTTT	CASSLWSGEGMNTEAFF
-	TRBV6-6	-	TRBJ1-2	TGTGCCAGCAGTCTCCCATCAGATAACTATGGCTACACCTTC	CASSLPSDNYGYTF
-	TRBV7-2	-	TRBJ1-2	TGTGCCAGCAGCCCCCCCGGGGAGAGAAACTATGGCTACACCTTC	CASSPPGERNYGYTF
-	TRBV10-2	-	TRBJ1-5	TGCGCCAGCAGTGAGTTCAGGGTACCTCAGCCCCAGCATTTT	CASSEFRVPQPQHF
-	TRBV9	-	TRBJ2-7	TGTGCCAGCAACGATCCTGGGACTCAGAGTGACGAGCAGTACTTC	CASNDPGTQSDEQYF
-	TRBV5-1	-	TRBJ1-2	TGCGCCAGCAGCTTGGAGCTGGTTGGCTACACCTTC	CASSLELVGYTF
-	TRBV19	TRBD2	TRBJ2-1	TGTGCCAGTAGTATGGGACTAGCGGGGGCGGGGGAGCAGTTCTTC	CASSMGLAGAGEQFF
once	TRBV2	-	TRBJ2-5	TGTGCCAGCAGTGAGGTCGGACAGTCCCAGGAGACCCAGTACTTC	CASSEVGQSQETQYF
-	TRBV7-6	TRBD1	TRBJ1-1	TGTGCCAGCAGCCTAGGGACAGGTCTTGAAGCTTTCTTT	CASSLGTGLEAFF
once	TRBV6-5	-	TRBJ2-5	TGTGCCAGCAGTACTGAAAGAGAGACCCAGTACTTC	CASSTERETQYF
-	TRBV11-1	-	TRBJ1-5	TGTGCCAGCAGCTTAGGTACAGGCCGCAATCAGCCCCAGCATTTT	CASSLGTGRNQPQHF
-	TRBV29-1	TRBD2	TRBJ2-1	TGCAGCGTTGAGCCTCCGGGAGGTCTCTCCTACAATGAGCAGTTCTTC	CSVEPPGGLSYNEQFF
few	TRBV10-3	-	TRBJ1-1	TGTGCCATCAGTGACCAGACAGAGAACACTGAAGCTTTCTTT	CAISDQTENTEAFF
-	TRBV5-1	-	TRBJ2-5	TGCGCCAGCAGCTTGTCACAAGAGACCCAGTACTTC	CASSLSQETQYF
-	TRBV7-2	TRBD2	TRBJ2-7	TGTGCCAGCAGCTTAGAGCGGGGGGGCTACGAGCAGTACTTC	CASSLERGGYEQYF
-	TRBV11-2	TRBD1	TRBJ1-2	TGTGCCAGCAGCTTTCACCTACAGGGGGTCGGCTATGGCTACACCTTC	CASSFHLQGVGYGYTF
-	TRBV6-1	TRBD2	TRBJ2-2	TGTGCCAGCAGTGCCGGGACTAGCGGGGTAGTCGGGGAGCTGTTTTTT	CASSAGTSGVVGELFF
-	TRBV19	-	TRBJ2-7	TGTGCCAGTAGTATTCAAGGGGATCCCAACGAGCAGTACTTC	CASSIQGDPNEQYF
-	TRBV15	TRBD2	TRBJ2-7	TGTGCCACCAGCAGGCCTAGCGGGGGGGCCAACGAGCAGTACTTC	CATSRPSGGANEQYF
medium-sized	TRBV19	-	TRBJ2-1	TGTGCCAGTAGTCTTCAGGGTACCTACAATGAGCAGTTCTTC	CASSLQGTYNEQFF
-	TRBV6-1	TRBD2	TRBJ2-3	TGTGCCAGCAGTGTTTCTAGCGGGGGGGGCACAGATACGCAGTATTTT	CASSVSSGGGTDTQYF
-	TRBV4-1	-	TRBJ2-7	TGCGCCAGCAGCCAAGAAGGGGAGACAGGCTCCTACGAGCAGTACTTC	CASSQEGETGSYEQYF
-	TRBV6-1	-	TRBJ1-4	TGTGCCAGCAGTGGGAGGGTAAACCCGCCAACTAATGAAAAACTGTTTTTT	CASSGRVNPPTNEKLFF
-	TRBV5-1	-	TRBJ2-2	TGCGCCAGCAGCTTCGCGAACACCGGGGAGCTGTTTTTT	CASSFANTGELFF
once	TRBV7-9	-	TRBJ1-1	TGTGCCAGCAGCCAATCAGGTGTCCTGAACACTGAAGCTTTCTTT	CASSQSGVLNTEAFF
-	TRBV6-1	-	TRBJ1-5	TGTGCCAGCAACCTAGACAGCGATCCCAATCAGCCCCAGCATTTT	CASNLDSDPNQPQHF
-	TRBV19	TRBD2	TRBJ2-5	TGTGCCAGTAGCGGACTAGCGGGGGAAGTCGGGGCCCAGTACTTC	CASSGLAGEVGAQYF
-	TRBV7-2	TRBD1	TRBJ1-2	TGTGCCAGCAGCCGCGATTTCGGACAGGGAATTGCCGATGGCTACACCTTC	CASSRDFGQGIADGYTF
once	TRBV7-9	-	TRBJ1-4	TGTGCCAGCAGCATGGACTTTGGGGAAGAAAAACTGTTTTTT	CASSMDFGEEKLFF
-	TRBV15	-	TRBJ2-7	TGTGCCACCAGTCCGGGTGAGGACGAGCAGTACTTC	CATSPGEDEQYF